The 9 T cell receptor beta chains below come from one sample, sequenced in a study of T-cell reconstitution after alpha-beta-depleted transplantation in children. Unique molecular identifiers were incorporated during preparation of the TCRbeta library. TCRdb ran MiXCR on the PCR reads and lists one entry per CDR3 protein. In the table there are roughly 610,000 distinct CDR3 sequences, about 10% of which are singletons. The source material was PBMCs from the stem cell graft donor, sampled from the stem cell graft. Every receptor here comes from a human donor who donated a stem cell graft to a child with acute myeloid leukemia.

In its sample, this clonotype is medium-sized. The chain links TRBV12-3 or TRBV12-4 to TRBJ2-1; D assignment may be TRBD1 or TRBD2 (5 bases each). The CDR3 covers 15 residues. V lost 8 bases and J lost 3, with 17 bases in between. The CDR3 sequence is CASRISRDLYNEQFF. In nucleotides, the CDR3 is TGTGCCAGCCGGATCAGCAGGGACCTCTACAATGAGCAGTTCTTC.

This chain uses TRBV6-1 with TRBJ2-1; TRBD1 agrees at 9 bases. Germline CDR1 MNHNS, CDR2 SASEGT. CDR3 length: 15 amino acids. The trim removed 6 bases at V and 6 bases at J, leaving 9 bases unmatched. CDR3 in DNA: TGTGCCAGCAGCAGATCCGAGACAGGGGGCAATGAGCAGTTCTTC. Its translation: CASSRSETGGNEQFF.

V is TRBV6-2 or TRBV6-3 and J is TRBJ1-4; TRBD1 aligns across 7 bases. Germline loops: CDR1 MNHEY, CDR2 SVGEGT. The CDR3 is 14 residues long. V shed 5 bases, J shed 8 bases, and the junction held 8 bases outside the gene matches. CDR3 region: CASSQQGWSEKLFF. CDR3 DNA: TGTGCCAGCAGTCAACAGGGGTGGTCCGAAAAACTGTTTTTT.

The chain combines TRBV29-1 with TRBJ2-7, with D possibly being TRBD1 (6 bases). The CDR3 is 14 amino acids. The germline V gene has CDR1 SQVTM and CDR2 ANQGSEA. Trimming removed 5 bases from V and 5 bases from J, with 19 bases in between. CDR3 bases: TGCAGCGTTCTCGGCCGGGCAGGGGCCAACGAGCAGTACTTC. This gives the protein CSVLGRAGANEQYF.

This clonotype was detected ten times or more. The chain couples TRBV29-1 to TRBJ2-1; 9 nucleotides agree with TRBD2. The CDR3 covers 14 residues. J lost 10 bases, V lost 4 bases, and 11 bases had no gene match. In germline, CDR1 is SQVTM, CDR2 ANQGSEA. The CDR3 spells CSVVGSGRSDEQFF. CDR3 coding DNA: TGCAGCGTTGTGGGTAGCGGGAGATCAGACGAGCAGTTCTTC.

The chain employs TRBV30 and TRBJ2-2; D may be TRBD1 (6 bases). V lost 1 base and J 6 bases, leaving 9 bases between the germline ends. Germline CDR1 is GTSNPN and CDR2 is SVGIG (reference sequence). CDR3 length equals 13 residues. The CDR3 region has the DNA TGTGCCTGGAGTGAGGGGGTCCCCGGGGAGCTGTTTTTT. Its protein product is CAWSEGVPGELFF.

This clonotype was detected a few times. The chain recombines TRBV5-1 with TRBJ2-2, with TRBD2 matching over 7 bases. The CDR3 covers 15 residues. V lost 3 bases to trimming and J lost 7 bases; unmatched junction nucleotides: 9. CDR1 SGHRS and CDR2 YFSETQ come from the germline V gene. CDR3 DNA sequence: TGCGCCAGCAGCTCGGTAGCGGGTGGAAACGGGGAGCTGTTTTTT. Translation gives CASSSVAGGNGELFF.

This clonotype has just a few counts. The rearrangement joins TRBV20-1 to TRBJ2-4, with TRBD1 matching 9 bases. Unmatched junction bases numbered 12, after V lost 4 bases and J lost 5 bases. CDR3 length: 16 residues. Germline V gives CDR1 DFQATT, CDR2 SNEGSKA (reference sequence). This chain's CDR3 is CSAIPGTGNAENIQYF. The CDR3 DNA is TGCAGTGCTATCCCCGGGACAGGGAACGCGGAAAACATTCAGTACTTC.

The J gene is TRBJ2-1, the V gene TRBV19; 12 bases line up with TRBD2. Per the germline V gene, CDR1 is LNHDA and CDR2 is SQIVND (reference sequence). Trimming at V came to 7 bases and at J to 7 bases, leaving 8 bases not matched to a gene. The CDR3 extends over 15 amino acids. DNA for the CDR3: TGTGCCAGTATGCTAGCGGGAGGGCCGAGGAATGAGCAGTTCTTC. Encoded protein: CASMLAGGPRNEQFF.